Each of the 14 T cell receptor beta chains below was sequenced from the same sample in a study of blood T cell repertoires in COVID-19. Profiling relied on immunoSEQ multiplex PCR, and the TCRdb table lists in-frame clones only, not all of them. The sample consists of 150,000 to 180,000 clones, around four fifths of them appearing once. Material: peripheral blood. Receptors originate from a woman of 80 years or more with acute or convalescent COVID-19.

The chain employs TRBV5-6 and TRBJ2-1; 8 bases are shared with TRBD2. The J segment lost 3 bases and the V segment lost 4 bases, leaving 6 bases of the junction unmatched. Germline values: CDR1 SGHDT, CDR2 YYEEEE. The CDR3 is 15 amino acids. The CDR3 reads CASSGTSGYYNEQFF. The CDR3 DNA sequence: TGTGCCAGCAGCGGTACTAGCGGATACTACAATGAGCAGTTCTTC.

The chain has TRBV5-5 and TRBJ2-3; 9 bases agree with TRBD1. V was clipped by 6 bases and J by 1 base; unmatched bases: 12. Germline V gives CDR1 SGHKS, CDR2 YYEKEE (reference sequence). CDR3 size: 17 residues. CDR3 sequence: CASTRTGTGTRTDTQYF. The CDR3 bases are TGTGCCAGCACCCGAACCGGGACAGGGACTCGCACAGATACGCAGTATTTT. Using reference TRBV5-5 and TRBJ2-3 for the parts outside the CDR3, the full variable domain is DAGVTQSPTHLIKTRGQQVTLRCSPISGHKSVSWYQQVLGQGPQFIFQYYEKEERGRGNFPDRFSARQFPNYSSELNVNALLLGDSALYLCASTRTGTGTRTDTQYFGPGTRLTVL.

The chain is built from TRBV4-2 and TRBJ2-7; a weak D match, TRBD1 (6 bases). Trimming pared 1 base from V and 2 bases from J, leaving 9 bases between. Germline V lookup: CDR1 LGHNA, CDR2 YNFKEQ. There are 14 residues in the CDR3. The CDR3 nucleotides read TGTGCCAGCAGCCAAGGAACAGGGACCTACGAGCAGTACTTC. It encodes CASSQGTGTYEQYF.

This clone came up once. V and J are TRBV7-9 and TRBJ2-1, with D possibly matching TRBD2 (6 bases). Germline V gene data show CDR1 as SEHNR and CDR2 as FQNEAQ (reference sequence). The CDR3 sequence is 14 residues long. V lost 6 bases and J lost 4, with 13 bases in between. CDR3 protein: CASSGGPEYNEQFF. In DNA form, the CDR3 reads TGTGCCAGCAGTGGAGGGCCGGAATACAATGAGCAGTTCTTC.

This chain links TRBV7-2 with TRBJ1-2; possibly TRBD1 for D (5 bases). The V gene's germline CDR1 is SGHTA and CDR2 FQGNSA. The CDR3 is made up of 14 amino acids. V lost 4 bases and J 8 bases, leaving 17 bases between the germline ends. CDR3 in DNA: TGTGCCAGCAGCTGGGCCGACGCGGGACGAGGCTACACCTTC. Its protein product is CASSWADAGRGYTF.

This chain uses TRBV21-1 with TRBJ1-1; TRBD1 reflects the table's D call only, with no check against the DNA. TRBV21-1 is listed as a pseudogene. The CDR3 is 16 amino acids. The CDR3 protein is CASRTPDRPLNTEAFF. In DNA, the CDR3 is TGTGCCAGCAGGACCCCTGACAGACCCCTGAACACTGAAGCTTTCTTT.

The rearrangement links TRBV29-1 to TRBJ2-5, with 8 bases that match TRBD2. The germline V gene encodes CDR1 SQVTM and CDR2 ANQGSEA. Germline trimming cut 8 bases from V and 4 bases from J; bases unmatched to any gene: 6. CDR3 size: 12 residues. CDR3 amino acids: CSLGGAGETQYF. The CDR3 DNA is TGCAGCCTCGGGGGGGCGGGAGAGACCCAGTACTTC.

V and J are TRBV29-1 and TRBJ1-1; no clear D. There are 12 residues in the CDR3. V dropped 6 bases and J dropped 3 bases, with 11 bases sitting between them. Germline assignment: CDR1 SQVTM and CDR2 ANQGSEA. In DNA form, the CDR3 reads TGCAGCGTAACTACGGTAGACACTGAAGCTTTCTTT. Translated: CSVTTVDTEAFF.

The J gene is TRBJ1-4, the V gene TRBV6-2 or TRBV6-3; no clear D. V was shortened by 6 bases and J by 0 bases, with 11 bases between the two germline ends. The CDR3 spans 15 residues. Germline assignment: CDR1 MNHEY and CDR2 SVGEGT. CDR3 sequence: CASSSQAATNEKLFF. The CDR3 coding sequence is TGTGCCAGCAGCTCCCAAGCGGCAACTAATGAAAAACTGTTTTTT.

The rearrangement joins TRBV5-1 to TRBJ1-6; D is unresolved. With 4 bases removed from V and 3 bases from J, the gap between germline ends came to 14 bases. The CDR3 extends over 16 amino acids. The germline V gene encodes CDR1 SGHRS and CDR2 YFSETQ. The CDR3, as DNA: TGCGCCAGCAGCAACGATCCAGAAAGCTATAATTCACCCCTCCACTTT. This translates into CASSNDPESYNSPLHF.

This chain connects TRBV6-6 to TRBJ2-1, with D maybe TRBD2 (7 bases). CDR1 MNHNY and CDR2 SVGAGI come from the germline V gene (reference sequence). The CDR3 is 15 amino acids. Trimming cost V 6 bases and J 4 bases, with 16 bases left between them. This chain's CDR3 is CASRRGGLKYNEQFF. In DNA form, the CDR3 reads TGTGCCAGCAGGAGGGGGGGCCTCAAATACAATGAGCAGTTCTTC.

The chain links TRBV19 to TRBJ2-5, with D maybe TRBD1 (6 bases). There are 15 residues in the CDR3. V lost 3 bases, J lost 6 bases, and 17 bases lay in between. Germline assignment: CDR1 LNHDA and CDR2 SQIVND (reference sequence). The CDR3 DNA follows: TGTGCCAGTAGTATGCCTCAACAGGGAGCGAAGACCCAGTACTTC. Translation: CASSMPQQGAKTQYF.

This sequence joins TRBV2 and TRBJ2-7; D gene unclear. V was pared by 5 bases and J by 0 bases, with 2 bases between. Germline V gene lookup returns CDR1 SNHLY and CDR2 FYNNEI. The CDR3 loop spans 11 amino acids. The CDR3 here is CASSLSYEQYF. In DNA form, the CDR3 reads TGTGCCAGCAGTCTCTCCTACGAGCAGTACTTC.

This chain uses TRBV11-2 with TRBJ1-5, with D perhaps TRBD1 (6 bases). Germline lookup yields CDR1 SGHAT and CDR2 FQNNGV. The CDR3 covers 14 residues. The ends were cut back, 4 bases at V and 4 bases at J, with 11 bases in the middle. CDR3 region: CASSSGQPNQPQHF. Here the CDR3 DNA reads TGTGCCAGCAGCTCCGGACAGCCTAATCAGCCCCAGCATTTT.